The next 4 T cell receptor beta chains were all read from a single sample in a study of blood T cells in healthy people across ages. For the second PCR, which ran for 7 to 11 cycles, a sample-barcoded 5' primer and a J-beta primer mix were used. In TCRdb, the 5' RACE reads were re-called with MiXCR into one record per CDR3 protein. The sample records about 590,000 distinct CDR3 sequences, about 28% being singletons. Sequencing was done on a sample of blood. The receptor source for this set is a woman aged 80 or older in good health.

This clonotype was counted between two and nine times. This chain uses TRBV7-9 with TRBJ1-1; D is perhaps TRBD1 (6 bases). CDR1 is SEHNR and CDR2 is FQNEAQ in the germline V gene (reference sequence). The CDR3 length is 16 residues. Trimming removed 5 bases at V and 5 bases at J, with 21 bases between. CDR3 amino acids: CASSPTRTGFGTEAFF. In nucleotides, the CDR3 is TGTGCCAGCAGCCCTACACGTACAGGGTTTGGGACTGAAGCTTTCTTT.

This clonotype appeared many times. The rearrangement links TRBV6-2 or TRBV6-3 to TRBJ2-1, with 12 bases aligning to TRBD1. The CDR3 is made up of 15 amino acids. V was pared by 9 bases and J by 7 bases, with 10 bases of the junction left unmatched. CDR1 is MNHEY, CDR2 SVGEGT, per germline. The CDR3 protein is CASLRDRGRRNEQFF. The CDR3 DNA sequence: TGTGCCAGTCTGAGGGACAGGGGGCGGAGGAATGAGCAGTTCTTC.

This clonotype turned up a few times. The chain has TRBV7-8 and TRBJ2-2; weak D call: TRBD2 (6 bases). Trimming took off 5 bases at V and 2 bases at J, with 12 bases between the two ends. Per the germline V gene, CDR1 is SGHVS and CDR2 is FQNEAQ. There are 15 residues in the CDR3. The CDR3 DNA sequence: TGTGCCAGCAGCCCCTACGGGGGTAACACCGGGGAGCTGTTTTTT. It translates to CASSPYGGNTGELFF.

J is TRBJ2-7 and V is TRBV28, with 9 positions matching TRBD1. CDR3 size: 15 residues. V lost 8 bases to trimming and J lost 4 bases; unmatched junction nucleotides: 12. Per germline, CDR1 MDHEN and CDR2 SYDVKM. The CDR3, as DNA: TGTGCCAGCCGCCCAAGGGACAGGGTTAGTTACGAGCAGTACTTC. It specifies CASRPRDRVSYEQYF.